The present T cell receptor (beta chain) was sequenced within a study of blood T cells in healthy people across ages. The use of a sample-barcoded 5' primer and a J-beta primer mix characterized a second PCR of roughly 7 to 11 cycles. Samples each returned at least 2.5 million CDR3-containing paired-end reads. One entry per CDR3 protein, called by TCRdb with MiXCR from the 5' RACE reads. Of 780,000 or so distinct CDR3 sequences in the sample, roughly 50% are singletons; the top ten hold roughly two fifths. As for this clonotype: As yet, its antigen is unknown.

Donors were systemically healthy Caucasian individuals from Russia aged about 6 to 90 years. Study observations and caveats: Any changes in expanded clonotypes were possibly confounded, as donor CMV status remained unknown. Long-lived donors exceeded aged donors in naive CD4+ cells and diversity.

Sequenced sample: blood. This receptor was identified in a man of 80 years or more in good health.

Written as DNA, the CDR3 is TGCAGTGCTAGAGGGTCGGACGGCAATGAGCAGTTCTTC. The encoded protein is CSARGSDGNEQFF. The chain couples TRBV20-1 to TRBJ2-1; D is uncertain. With 1 base removed from V and 6 bases from J, the gap between germline ends came to 10 bases. In germline, CDR1 is DFQATT, CDR2 SNEGSKA (reference sequence). The CDR3 consists of 13 residues.